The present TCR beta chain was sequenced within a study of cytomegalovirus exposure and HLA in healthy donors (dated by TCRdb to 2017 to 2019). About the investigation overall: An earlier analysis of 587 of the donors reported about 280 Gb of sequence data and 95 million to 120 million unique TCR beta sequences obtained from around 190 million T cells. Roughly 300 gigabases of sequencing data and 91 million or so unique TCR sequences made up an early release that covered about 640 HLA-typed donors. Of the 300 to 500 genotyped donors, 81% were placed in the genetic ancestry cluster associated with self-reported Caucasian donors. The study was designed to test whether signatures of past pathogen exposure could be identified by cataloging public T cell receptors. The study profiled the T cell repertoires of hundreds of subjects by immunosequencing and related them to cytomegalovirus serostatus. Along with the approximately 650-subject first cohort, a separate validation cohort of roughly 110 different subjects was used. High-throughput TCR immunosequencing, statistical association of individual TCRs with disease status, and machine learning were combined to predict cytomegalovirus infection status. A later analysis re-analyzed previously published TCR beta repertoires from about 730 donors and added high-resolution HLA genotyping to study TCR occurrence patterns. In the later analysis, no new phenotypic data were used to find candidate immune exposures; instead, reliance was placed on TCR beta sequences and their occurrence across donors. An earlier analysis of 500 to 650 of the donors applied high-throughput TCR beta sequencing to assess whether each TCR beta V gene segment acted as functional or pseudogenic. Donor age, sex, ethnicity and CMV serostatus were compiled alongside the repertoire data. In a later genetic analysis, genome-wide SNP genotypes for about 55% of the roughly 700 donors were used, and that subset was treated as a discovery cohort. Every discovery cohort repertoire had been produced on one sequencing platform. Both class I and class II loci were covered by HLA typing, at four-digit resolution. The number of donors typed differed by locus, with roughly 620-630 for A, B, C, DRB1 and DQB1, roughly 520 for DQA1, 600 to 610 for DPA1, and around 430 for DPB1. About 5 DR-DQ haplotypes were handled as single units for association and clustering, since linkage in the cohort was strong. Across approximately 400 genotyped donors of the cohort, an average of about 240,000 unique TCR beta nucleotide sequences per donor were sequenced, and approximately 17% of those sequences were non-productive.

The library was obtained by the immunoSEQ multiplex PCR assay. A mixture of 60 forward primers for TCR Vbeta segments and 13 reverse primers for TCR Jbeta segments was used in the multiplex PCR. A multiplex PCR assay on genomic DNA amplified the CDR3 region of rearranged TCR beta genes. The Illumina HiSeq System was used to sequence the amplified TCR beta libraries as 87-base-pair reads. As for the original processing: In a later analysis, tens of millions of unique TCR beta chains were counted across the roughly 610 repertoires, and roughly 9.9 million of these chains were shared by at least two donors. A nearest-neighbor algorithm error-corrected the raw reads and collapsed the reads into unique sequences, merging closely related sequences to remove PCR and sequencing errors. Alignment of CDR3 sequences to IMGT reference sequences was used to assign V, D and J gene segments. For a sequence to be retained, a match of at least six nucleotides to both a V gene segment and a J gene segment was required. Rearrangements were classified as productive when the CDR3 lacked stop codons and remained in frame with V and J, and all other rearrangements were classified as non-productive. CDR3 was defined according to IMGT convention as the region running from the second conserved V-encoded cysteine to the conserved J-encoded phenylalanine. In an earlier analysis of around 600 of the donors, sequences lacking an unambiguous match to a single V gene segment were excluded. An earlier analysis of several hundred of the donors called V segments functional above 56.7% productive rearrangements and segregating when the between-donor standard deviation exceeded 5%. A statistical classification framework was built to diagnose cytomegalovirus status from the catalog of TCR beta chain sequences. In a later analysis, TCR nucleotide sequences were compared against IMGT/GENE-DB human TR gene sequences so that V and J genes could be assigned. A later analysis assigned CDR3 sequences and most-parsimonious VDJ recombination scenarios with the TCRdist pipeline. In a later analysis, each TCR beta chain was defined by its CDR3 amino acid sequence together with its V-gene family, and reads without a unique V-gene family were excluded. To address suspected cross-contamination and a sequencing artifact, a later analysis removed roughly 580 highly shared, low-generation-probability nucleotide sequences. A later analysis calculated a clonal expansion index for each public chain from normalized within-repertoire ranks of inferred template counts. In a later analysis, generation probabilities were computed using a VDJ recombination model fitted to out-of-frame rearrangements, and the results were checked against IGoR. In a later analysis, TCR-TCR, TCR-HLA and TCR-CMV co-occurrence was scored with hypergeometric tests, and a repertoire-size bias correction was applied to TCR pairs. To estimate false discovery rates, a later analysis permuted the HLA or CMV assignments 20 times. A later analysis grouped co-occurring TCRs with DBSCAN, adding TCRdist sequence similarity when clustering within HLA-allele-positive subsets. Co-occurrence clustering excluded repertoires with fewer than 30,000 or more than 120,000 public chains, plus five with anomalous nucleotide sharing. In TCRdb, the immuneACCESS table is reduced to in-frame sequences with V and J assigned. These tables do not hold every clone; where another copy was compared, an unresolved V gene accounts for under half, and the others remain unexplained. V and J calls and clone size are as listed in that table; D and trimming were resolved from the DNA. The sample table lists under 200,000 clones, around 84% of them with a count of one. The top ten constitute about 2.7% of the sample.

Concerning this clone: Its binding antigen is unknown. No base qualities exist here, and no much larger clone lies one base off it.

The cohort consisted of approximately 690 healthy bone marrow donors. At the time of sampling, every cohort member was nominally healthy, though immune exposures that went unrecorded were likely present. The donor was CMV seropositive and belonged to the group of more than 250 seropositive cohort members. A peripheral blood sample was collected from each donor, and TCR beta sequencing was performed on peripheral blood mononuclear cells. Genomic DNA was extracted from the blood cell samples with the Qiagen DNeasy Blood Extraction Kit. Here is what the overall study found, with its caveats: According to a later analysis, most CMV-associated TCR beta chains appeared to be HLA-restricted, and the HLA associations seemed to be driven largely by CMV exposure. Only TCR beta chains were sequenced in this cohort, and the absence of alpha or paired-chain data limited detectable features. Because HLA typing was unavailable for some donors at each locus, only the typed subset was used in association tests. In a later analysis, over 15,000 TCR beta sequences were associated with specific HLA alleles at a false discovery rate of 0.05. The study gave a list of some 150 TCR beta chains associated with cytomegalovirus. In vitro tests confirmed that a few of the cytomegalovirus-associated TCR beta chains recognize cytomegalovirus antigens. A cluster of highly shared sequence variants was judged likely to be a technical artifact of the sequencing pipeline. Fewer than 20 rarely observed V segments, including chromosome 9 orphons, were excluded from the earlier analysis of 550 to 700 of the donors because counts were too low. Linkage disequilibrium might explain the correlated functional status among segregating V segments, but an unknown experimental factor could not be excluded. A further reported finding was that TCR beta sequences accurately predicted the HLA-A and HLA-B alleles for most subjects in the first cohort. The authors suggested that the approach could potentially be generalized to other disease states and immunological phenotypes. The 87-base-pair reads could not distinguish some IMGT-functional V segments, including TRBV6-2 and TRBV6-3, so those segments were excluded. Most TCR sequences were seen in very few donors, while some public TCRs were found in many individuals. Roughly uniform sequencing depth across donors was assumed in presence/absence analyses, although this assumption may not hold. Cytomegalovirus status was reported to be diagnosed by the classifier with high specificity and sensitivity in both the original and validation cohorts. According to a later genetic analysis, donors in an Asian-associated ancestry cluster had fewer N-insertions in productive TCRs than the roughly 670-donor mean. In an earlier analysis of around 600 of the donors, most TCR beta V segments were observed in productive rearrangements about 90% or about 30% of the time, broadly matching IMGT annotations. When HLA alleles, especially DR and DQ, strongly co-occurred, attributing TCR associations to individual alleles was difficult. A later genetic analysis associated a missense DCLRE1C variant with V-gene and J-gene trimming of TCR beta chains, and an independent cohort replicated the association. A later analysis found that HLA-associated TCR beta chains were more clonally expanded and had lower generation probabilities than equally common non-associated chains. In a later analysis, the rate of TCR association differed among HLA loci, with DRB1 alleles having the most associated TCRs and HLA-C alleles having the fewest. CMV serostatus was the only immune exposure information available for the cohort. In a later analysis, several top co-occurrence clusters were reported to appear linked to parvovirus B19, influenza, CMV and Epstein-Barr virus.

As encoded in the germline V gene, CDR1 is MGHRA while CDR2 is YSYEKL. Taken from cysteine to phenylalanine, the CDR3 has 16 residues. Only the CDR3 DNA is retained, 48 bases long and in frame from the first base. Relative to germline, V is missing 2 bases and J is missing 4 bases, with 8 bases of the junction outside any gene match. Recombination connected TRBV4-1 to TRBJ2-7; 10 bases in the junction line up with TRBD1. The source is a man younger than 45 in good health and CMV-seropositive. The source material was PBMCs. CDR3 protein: CASSQLGGTGAYEQYF. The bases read TGCGCCAGCAGCCAATTAGGGGGGACAGGGGCTTACGAGCAGTACTTC.